The table lists the clone carrying this T cell receptor (beta chain) with many counts. Its target is not known. V dropped 0 bases and J dropped 5 bases, with 8 bases sitting between them. Germline V gene lookup returns CDR1 SGHRS and CDR2 YFSETQ. This CDR3 is 13 amino acids long. Through a sample-barcoded 5' primer and a J-beta primer mix, a second PCR was run for roughly 6 to 11 cycles. TCRdb itself ran the 5' RACE reads through MiXCR, one entry per CDR3 protein. The sample shows some 880,000 distinct CDR3 sequences, 36% of them seen only once. This sample is drawn from a study of blood T cells in healthy people across ages. Broader study findings: A strong correlation was found between TCR beta diversity and the percentage of naive T cells.

The specimen was blood. This TCR came from a man aged 18-30 years in good health. The gene calls are TRBV5-1 and TRBJ2-5; D remains ambiguous. The CDR3 protein is CASSLEGAETQYF. CDR3 sequence (DNA): TGCGCCAGCAGCTTGGAAGGAGCGGAGACCCAGTACTTC.